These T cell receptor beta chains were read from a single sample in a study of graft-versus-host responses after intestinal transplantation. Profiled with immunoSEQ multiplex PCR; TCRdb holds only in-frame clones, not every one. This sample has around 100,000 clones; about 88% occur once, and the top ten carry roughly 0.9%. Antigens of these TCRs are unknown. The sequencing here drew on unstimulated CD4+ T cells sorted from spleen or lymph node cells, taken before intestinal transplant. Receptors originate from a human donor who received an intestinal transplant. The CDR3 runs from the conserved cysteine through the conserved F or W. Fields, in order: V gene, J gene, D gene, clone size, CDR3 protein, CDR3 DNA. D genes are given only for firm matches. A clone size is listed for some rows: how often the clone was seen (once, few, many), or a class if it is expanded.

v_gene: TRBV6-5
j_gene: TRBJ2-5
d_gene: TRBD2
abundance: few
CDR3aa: CASLSGVMAETQYF
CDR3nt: TGTGCCAGCCTGAGCGGGGTCATGGCAGAGACCCAGTACTTC

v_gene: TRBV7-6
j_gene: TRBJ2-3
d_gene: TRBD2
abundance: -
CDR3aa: CASSTGLAGGADTQYF
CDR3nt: TGTGCCAGCAGCACGGGACTAGCGGGAGGGGCAGATACGCAGTATTTT

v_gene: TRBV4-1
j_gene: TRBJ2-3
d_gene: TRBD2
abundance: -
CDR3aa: CASSSGRTDTQYF
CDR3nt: TGCGCCAGCTCTAGCGGGAGGACAGATACGCAGTATTTT

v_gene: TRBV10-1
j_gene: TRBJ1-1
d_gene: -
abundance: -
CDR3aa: CASSEGHNTEAFF
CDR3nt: TGCGCCAGCAGTGAAGGACACAACACTGAAGCTTTCTTT

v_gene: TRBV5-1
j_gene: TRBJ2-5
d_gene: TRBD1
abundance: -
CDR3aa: CATADRANEETQYF
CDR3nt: TGCGCCACCGCAGACAGGGCTAATGAAGAGACCCAGTACTTC

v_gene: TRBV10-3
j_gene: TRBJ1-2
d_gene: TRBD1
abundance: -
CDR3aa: CAISESGQGAWYGYTF
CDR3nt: TGTGCCATCAGTGAGTCCGGACAGGGGGCATGGTATGGCTACACCTTC

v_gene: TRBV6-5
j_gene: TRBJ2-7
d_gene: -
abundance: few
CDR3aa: CASSYGRTYEQYF
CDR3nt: TGTGCCAGCAGTTATGGGAGAACCTACGAGCAGTACTTC

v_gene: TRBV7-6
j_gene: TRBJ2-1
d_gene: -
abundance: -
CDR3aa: CASSLNVGARNEQFF
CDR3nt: TGTGCCAGCAGCTTGAACGTGGGAGCCCGGAATGAGCAGTTCTTC

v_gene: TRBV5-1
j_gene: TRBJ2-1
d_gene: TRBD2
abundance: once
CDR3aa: CASSLGAGGRFDEQFF
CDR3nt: TGCGCCAGCAGCTTGGGAGCGGGGGGAAGATTCGATGAGCAGTTCTTC

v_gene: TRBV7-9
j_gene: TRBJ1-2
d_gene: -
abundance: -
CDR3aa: CASSFTAEYGYTF
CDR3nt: TGTGCCAGCAGCTTTACGGCCGAGTATGGCTACACCTTC

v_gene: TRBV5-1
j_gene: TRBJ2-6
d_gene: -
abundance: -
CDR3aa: CASSLGGEVVLTF
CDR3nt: TGCGCCAGCAGCTTGGGGGGCGAGGTCGTCCTGACTTTC

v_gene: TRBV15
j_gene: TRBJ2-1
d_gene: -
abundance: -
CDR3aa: CATSPGIYNEQFF
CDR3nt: TGTGCCACCAGCCCGGGTATCTACAATGAGCAGTTCTTC

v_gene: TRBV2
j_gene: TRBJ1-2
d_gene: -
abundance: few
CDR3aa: CASVSGPMDYGYTF
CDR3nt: TGTGCCAGCGTCTCCGGACCGATGGACTATGGCTACACCTTC

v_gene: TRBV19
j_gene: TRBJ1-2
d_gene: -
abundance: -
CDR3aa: CASSPREAAGYTF
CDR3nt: TGTGCCAGTAGTCCCAGGGAGGCCGCTGGCTACACCTTC

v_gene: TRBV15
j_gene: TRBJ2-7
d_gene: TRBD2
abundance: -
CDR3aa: CATSRGGTVDDYEQYF
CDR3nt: TGTGCCACCAGCAGGGGGGGGACGGTGGACGACTACGAGCAGTACTTC

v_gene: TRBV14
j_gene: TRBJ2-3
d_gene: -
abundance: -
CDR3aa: CASSQDLDSSTDTQYF
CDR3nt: TGTGCCAGCAGCCAAGATCTGGACTCGAGCACAGATACGCAGTATTTT

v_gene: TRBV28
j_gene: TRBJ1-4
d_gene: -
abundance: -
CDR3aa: CASSLIRATNEKLFF
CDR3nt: TGTGCCAGCAGTTTAATCCGGGCAACTAATGAAAAACTGTTTTTT

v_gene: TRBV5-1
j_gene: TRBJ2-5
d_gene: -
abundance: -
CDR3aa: CASMGDGETQYF
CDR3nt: TGCGCCAGCATGGGGGATGGAGAGACCCAGTACTTC

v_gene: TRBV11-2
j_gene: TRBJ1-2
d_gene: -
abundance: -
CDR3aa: CASSLGGTRRVYGYTF
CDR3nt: TGTGCCAGCAGCTTGGGGGGGACACGACGAGTCTATGGCTACACCTTC

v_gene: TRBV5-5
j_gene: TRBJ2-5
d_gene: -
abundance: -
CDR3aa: CASSLGSEETQYF
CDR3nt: TGTGCCAGCAGCTTGGGGTCGGAGGAGACCCAGTACTTC

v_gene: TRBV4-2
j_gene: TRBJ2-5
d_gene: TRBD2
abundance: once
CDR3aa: CASSQVGAGGPQETQYF
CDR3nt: TGTGCCAGCAGCCAAGTTGGAGCGGGAGGGCCCCAAGAGACCCAGTACTTC

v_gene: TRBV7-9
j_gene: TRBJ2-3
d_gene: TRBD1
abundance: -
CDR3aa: CASSTRQGGTDTQYF
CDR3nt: TGTGCCAGCAGCACCCGACAGGGTGGCACAGATACGCAGTATTTT

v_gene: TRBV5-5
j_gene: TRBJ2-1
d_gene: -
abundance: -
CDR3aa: CASSLAPSVAYNEQFF
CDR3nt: TGTGCCAGCAGCTTGGCACCTAGCGTGGCCTACAATGAGCAGTTCTTC

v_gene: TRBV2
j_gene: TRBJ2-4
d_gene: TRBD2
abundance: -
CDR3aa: CASSVQRELRGNIQYF
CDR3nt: TGTGCCAGCAGTGTCCAGCGGGAGCTCCGGGGAAACATTCAGTACTTC

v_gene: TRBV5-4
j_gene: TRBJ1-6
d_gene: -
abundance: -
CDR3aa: CASSLLGRQSPLHF
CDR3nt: TGTGCCAGCAGCTTGTTAGGGCGTCAGTCACCCCTCCACTTT

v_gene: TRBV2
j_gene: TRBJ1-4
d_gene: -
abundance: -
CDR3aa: CASSSPGLTNEKLFF
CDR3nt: TGTGCCAGCAGTAGTCCGGGATTGACTAATGAAAAACTGTTTTTT

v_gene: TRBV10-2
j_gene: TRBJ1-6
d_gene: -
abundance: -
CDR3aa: CASSEVGDGSPLHF
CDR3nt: TGCGCCAGCAGTGAGGTAGGGGATGGTTCACCCCTCCACTTT

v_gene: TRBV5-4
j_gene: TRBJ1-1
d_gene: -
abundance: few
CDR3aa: CASSPATLDTEAFF
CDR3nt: TGTGCCAGCAGCCCAGCCACATTGGACACTGAAGCTTTCTTT

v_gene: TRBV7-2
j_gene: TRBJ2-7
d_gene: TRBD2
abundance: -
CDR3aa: CASSSRLADPLVWPYEQYF
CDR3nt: TGTGCCAGCAGCTCCAGACTAGCGGATCCCCTTGTATGGCCCTACGAGCAGTACTTC

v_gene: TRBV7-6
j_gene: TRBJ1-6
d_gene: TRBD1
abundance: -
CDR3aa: CASSLQTGNNSPLHF
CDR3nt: TGTGCCAGCAGCTTACAGACAGGGAATAATTCACCCCTCCACTTT

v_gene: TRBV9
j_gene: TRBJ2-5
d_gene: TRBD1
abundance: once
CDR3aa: CASSVQGQGSETQYF
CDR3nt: TGTGCCAGCAGCGTACAAGGACAGGGCTCGGAGACCCAGTACTTC

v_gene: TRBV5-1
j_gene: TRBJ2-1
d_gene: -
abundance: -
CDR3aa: CASSLGLSSYNEQFF
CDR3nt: TGCGCCAGCAGCTTGGGACTAAGCTCCTACAATGAGCAGTTCTTC

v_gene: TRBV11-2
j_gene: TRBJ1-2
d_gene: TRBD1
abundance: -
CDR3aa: CASSLDGVATGEFGYTF
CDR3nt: TGTGCCAGCAGCTTAGACGGAGTAGCGACAGGGGAATTTGGCTACACCTTC

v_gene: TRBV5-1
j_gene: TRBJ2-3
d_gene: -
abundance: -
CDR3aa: CASSLVPQGGADTQYF
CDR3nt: TGCGCCAGCAGCTTGGTCCCACAGGGAGGGGCAGATACGCAGTATTTT

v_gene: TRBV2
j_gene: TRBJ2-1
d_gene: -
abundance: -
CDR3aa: CASSRGLNNEQFF
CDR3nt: TGTGCCAGCAGTCGAGGACTGAACAATGAGCAGTTCTTC

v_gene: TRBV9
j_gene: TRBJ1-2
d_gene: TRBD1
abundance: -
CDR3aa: CASSANDRGYGYTF
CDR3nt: TGTGCCAGCAGCGCGAACGACAGGGGCTATGGCTACACCTTC

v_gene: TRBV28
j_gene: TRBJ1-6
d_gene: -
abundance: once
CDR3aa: CASSHHRLSGSRSPLHF
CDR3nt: TGTGCCAGCAGTCACCACCGCTTGTCCGGGAGTCGTTCACCCCTCCACTTT

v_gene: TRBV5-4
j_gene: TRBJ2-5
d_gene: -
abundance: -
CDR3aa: CASSLARGLGGETQYF
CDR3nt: TGTGCCAGCAGCTTGGCCCGGGGGCTGGGGGGGGAGACCCAGTACTTC

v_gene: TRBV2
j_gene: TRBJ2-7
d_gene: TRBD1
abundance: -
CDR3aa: CASRTGSSYEQYF
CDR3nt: TGTGCCAGTAGGACAGGGAGCTCCTACGAGCAGTACTTC

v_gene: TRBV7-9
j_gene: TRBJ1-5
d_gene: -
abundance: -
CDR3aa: CASSQDGGPNQPQHF
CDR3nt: TGTGCCAGCAGTCAAGACGGGGGGCCCAATCAGCCCCAGCATTTT

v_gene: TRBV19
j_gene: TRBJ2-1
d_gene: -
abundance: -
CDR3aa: CASSTRQGGEQFF
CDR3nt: TGTGCCAGTAGTACAAGACAGGGAGGTGAGCAGTTCTTC

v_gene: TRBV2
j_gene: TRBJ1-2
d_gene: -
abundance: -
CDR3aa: CASSGQTNYGYTF
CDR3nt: TGTGCCAGCAGTGGTCAGACTAACTATGGCTACACCTTC

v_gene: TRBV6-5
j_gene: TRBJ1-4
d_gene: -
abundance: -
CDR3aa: CASRGIAEKLFF
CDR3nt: TGTGCCAGCAGGGGGATCGCCGAAAAACTGTTTTTT

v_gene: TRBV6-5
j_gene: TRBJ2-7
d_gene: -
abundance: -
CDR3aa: CASRGPYEQYF
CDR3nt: TGTGCCAGCAGAGGCCCCTACGAGCAGTACTTC

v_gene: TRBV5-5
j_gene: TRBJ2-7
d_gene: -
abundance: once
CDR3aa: CASSTLRGTYEQYF
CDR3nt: TGTGCCAGCAGCACGCTTCGGGGGACGTACGAGCAGTACTTC

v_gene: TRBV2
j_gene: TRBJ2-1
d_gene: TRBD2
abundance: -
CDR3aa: CASSEGLGHYNEQFF
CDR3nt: TGTGCCAGCAGTGAGGGACTAGGGCATTACAATGAGCAGTTCTTC